The entry that follows covers one T cell receptor (beta chain) sequence. The antigen is not known. This entry belongs to a study of TIL therapy for anti-PD-1-resistant metastatic lung cancer. Turning to the study itself: By whole-exome sequencing, median non-synonymous tumor mutation burden was less than 1.8 mutations per megabase.

Germline V lookup: CDR1 DFQATT, CDR2 SNEGSKA (reference sequence). The CDR3 totals 13 residues. Trimming shortened V by 3 bases and J by 4 bases, and 9 bases separated the two germline ends. Sequencing used immunoSEQ v3. Libraries were prepared by immunoSEQ multiplex PCR; TCRdb keeps only in-frame clonotypes and omits some of them. The data contain 95,000 or so clones, about two thirds of them singletons. Time point in this sample: pre-treatment sample, taken before nivolumab and TIL therapy. The tumor samples were excised metastases, mostly pleural nodules or supraclavicular lymph nodes. Study-wide findings and caveats: This highly selected cohort may not generalize to typical lung cancer patients. Many TIL product clones were absent from baseline tumor, suggesting clonal contraction.

Sample: tumor tissue, taken at baseline. This TCR derives from a person aged 25 to 80 with non-small cell lung cancer. V is TRBV20-1 and J is TRBJ1-4; the D is unclear. This CDR3 is CSASNRDNEKLFF. CDR3 nucleotide sequence: TGCAGTGCTAGTAACAGAGATAATGAAAAACTGTTTTTT.